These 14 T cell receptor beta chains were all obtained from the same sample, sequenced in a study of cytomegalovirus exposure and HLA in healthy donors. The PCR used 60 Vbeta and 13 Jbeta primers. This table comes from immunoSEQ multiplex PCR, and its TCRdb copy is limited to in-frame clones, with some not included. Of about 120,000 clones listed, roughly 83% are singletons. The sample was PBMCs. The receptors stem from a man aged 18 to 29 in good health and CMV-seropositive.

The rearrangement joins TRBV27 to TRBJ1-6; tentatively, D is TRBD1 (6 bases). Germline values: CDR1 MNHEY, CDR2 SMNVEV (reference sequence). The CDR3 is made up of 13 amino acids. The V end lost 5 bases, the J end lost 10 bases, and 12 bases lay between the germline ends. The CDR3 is CASSTRGESPLHF. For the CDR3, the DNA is TGTGCCAGCAGTACCAGGGGAGAGTCACCCCTCCACTTT.

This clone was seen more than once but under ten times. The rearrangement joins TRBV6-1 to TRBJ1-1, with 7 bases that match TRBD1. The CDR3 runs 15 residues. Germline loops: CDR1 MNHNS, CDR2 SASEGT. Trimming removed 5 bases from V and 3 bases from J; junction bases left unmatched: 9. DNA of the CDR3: TGTGCCAGCAGTCCTCGGGACAGTCGAGACACTGAAGCTTTCTTT. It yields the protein CASSPRDSRDTEAFF.

CDR3 region: CASSLVGQHNEQFF. The CDR3 DNA reads TGTGCCAGCAGCTTAGTCGGACAGCACAATGAGCAGTTCTTC. The chain employs TRBV7-9 and TRBJ2-1, with D perhaps matching TRBD1 (6 bases). Germline CDR1 and CDR2: SEHNR and FQNEAQ (reference sequence). V gave up 1 base and J gave up 5 bases, with 9 bases separating them. CDR3 length equals 14 residues.

CDR3 amino acids: CAIGDSYEGYTF. CDR3 nucleotide sequence: TGTGCCATCGGGGACAGCTATGAAGGCTACACCTTC. V gene TRBV27 combines with J gene TRBJ1-2, with 7 bases lining up with TRBD1. The CDR3 runs 12 residues. The V gene's germline CDR1 is MNHEY and CDR2 SMNVEV (reference sequence). Losses at the gene ends were 10 bases for V and 8 bases for J; bases not matched to a gene: 10.

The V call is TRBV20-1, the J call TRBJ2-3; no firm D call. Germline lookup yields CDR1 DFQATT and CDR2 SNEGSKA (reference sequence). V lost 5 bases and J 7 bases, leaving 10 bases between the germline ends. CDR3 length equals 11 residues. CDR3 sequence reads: CSAPPRNTQYF. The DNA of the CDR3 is TGCAGTGCTCCCCCTAGAAATACGCAGTATTTT.

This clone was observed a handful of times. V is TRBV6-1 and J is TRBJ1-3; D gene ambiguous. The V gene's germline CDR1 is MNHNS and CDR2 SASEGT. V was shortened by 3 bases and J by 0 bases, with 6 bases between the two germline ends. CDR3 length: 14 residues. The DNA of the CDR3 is TGTGCCAGCAGTGAGGGCGACTCTGGAAACACCATATATTTT. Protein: CASSEGDSGNTIYF.

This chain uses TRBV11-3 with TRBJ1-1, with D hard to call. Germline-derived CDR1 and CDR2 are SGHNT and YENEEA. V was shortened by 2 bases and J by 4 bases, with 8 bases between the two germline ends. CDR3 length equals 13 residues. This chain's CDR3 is CASSLFASTEAFF. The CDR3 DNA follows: TGTGCCAGCAGCTTATTTGCGTCCACTGAAGCTTTCTTT.

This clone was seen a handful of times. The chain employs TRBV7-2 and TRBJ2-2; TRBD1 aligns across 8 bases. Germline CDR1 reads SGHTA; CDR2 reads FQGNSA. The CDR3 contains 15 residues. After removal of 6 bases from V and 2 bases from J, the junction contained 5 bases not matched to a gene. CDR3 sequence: CASRLDRGNTGELFF. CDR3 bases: TGTGCCAGCAGACTAGACAGGGGAAACACCGGGGAGCTGTTTTTT.

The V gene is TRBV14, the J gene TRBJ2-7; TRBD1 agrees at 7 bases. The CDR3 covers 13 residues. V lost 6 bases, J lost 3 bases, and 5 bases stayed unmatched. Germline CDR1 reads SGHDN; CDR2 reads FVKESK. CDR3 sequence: CASSNRQGYEQYF. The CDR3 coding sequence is TGTGCCAGCAGTAATAGACAGGGCTACGAGCAGTACTTC.

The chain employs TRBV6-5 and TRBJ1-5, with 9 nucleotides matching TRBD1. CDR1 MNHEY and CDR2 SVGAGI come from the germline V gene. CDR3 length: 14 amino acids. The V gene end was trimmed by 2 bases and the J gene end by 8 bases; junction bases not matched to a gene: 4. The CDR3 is CASSYDRGWEPQHF. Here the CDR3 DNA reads TGTGCCAGCAGTTACGACAGGGGGTGGGAGCCCCAGCATTTT.

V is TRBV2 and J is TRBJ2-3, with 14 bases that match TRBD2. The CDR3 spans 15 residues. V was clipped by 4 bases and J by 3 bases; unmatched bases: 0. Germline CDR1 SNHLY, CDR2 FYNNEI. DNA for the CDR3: TGTGCCAGCAGTGGGACTAGCGGGGGGACAGATACGCAGTATTTT. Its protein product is CASSGTSGGTDTQYF.

Here the CDR3 DNA reads TGTGCCAGCAGCCCCACAGGGGTAAACTCCTACGAGCAGTACTTC. Translation gives CASSPTGVNSYEQYF. This chain connects TRBV7-9 to TRBJ2-7; 7 nucleotides line up with TRBD1. Trimming removed 5 bases from V and 0 bases from J; junction bases left unmatched: 7. This CDR3 is built from 15 residues. Germline-derived CDR1 and CDR2 are SEHNR and FQNEAQ (reference sequence).

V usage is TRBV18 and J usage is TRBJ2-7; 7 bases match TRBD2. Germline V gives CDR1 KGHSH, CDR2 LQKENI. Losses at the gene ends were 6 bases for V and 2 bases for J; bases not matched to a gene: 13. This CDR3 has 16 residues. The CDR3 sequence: CASSPWEGGATYEQYF. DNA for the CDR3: TGTGCCAGCTCCCCATGGGAGGGTGGGGCGACCTACGAGCAGTACTTC. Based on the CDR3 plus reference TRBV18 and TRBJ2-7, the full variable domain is NAGVMQNPRHLVRRRGQEARLRCSPMKGHSHVYWYRQLPEEGLKFMVYLQKENIIDESGMPKERFSAEFPKEGPSILRIQQVVRGDSAAYFCASSPWEGGATYEQYFGPGTRLTVT.

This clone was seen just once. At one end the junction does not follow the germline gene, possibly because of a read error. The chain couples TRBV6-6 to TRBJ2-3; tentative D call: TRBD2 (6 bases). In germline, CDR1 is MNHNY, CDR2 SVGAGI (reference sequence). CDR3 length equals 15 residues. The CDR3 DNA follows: TGTGCCAGCGGTTACGGGACTCAACACACAGATACGCAGTATTTT. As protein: CASGYGTQHTDTQYF.